These T cell receptor beta chains were read from a single sample in a study of tumor-infiltrating lymphocytes in localized non-small cell lung cancer. Assay used: immunoSEQ multiplex PCR; TCRdb lists only in-frame clones, some missing. The table has 9,500 or so clones, approximately 79% seen once. The source material was lung tumor tissue. These receptor sequences come from a human donor with non-small cell lung cancer. Both conserved end residues are part of each CDR3. A D gene is named only where the DNA matches it firmly. Part of the rows lack a size; the others show once, few, many or a class for expanded clones.

CDR3 length: 15; clone size: NA; V gene: TRBV6-7; D gene: TRBD1; J gene: TRBJ2-7; CDR3 DNA: TGTGCCAGCAGTTACCCAGGACAGGGGGGCGGCGAGCAGTACTTC; CDR3 protein: CASSYPGQGGGEQYF
CDR3 length: 14; clone size: medium-sized; V gene: TRBV27; D gene: NA; J gene: TRBJ1-2; CDR3 DNA: TGTGCCAGCAGTCCCCCCAACAGGGTTGGTGGCTACACCTTC; CDR3 protein: CASSPPNRVGGYTF
CDR3 length: 11; clone size: NA; V gene: TRBV5-1; D gene: TRBD1; J gene: TRBJ2-1; CDR3 DNA: TGCGCCAGCAGGACAGGGAATGAGCAGTTCTTC; CDR3 protein: CASRTGNEQFF
CDR3 length: 15; clone size: NA; V gene: TRBV19; D gene: TRBD2; J gene: TRBJ2-1; CDR3 DNA: TGTGCCAGTAGTCCGACTAGCGGGAGTTACAATGAGCAGTTCTTC; CDR3 protein: CASSPTSGSYNEQFF
CDR3 length: 17; clone size: NA; V gene: TRBV11-2; D gene: NA; J gene: TRBJ2-2; CDR3 DNA: TGTGCCAGCAGCTATCCTTCTGGGGGGGGCTATACCGGGGAGCTGTTTTTT; CDR3 protein: CASSYPSGGGYTGELFF
CDR3 length: 10; clone size: NA; V gene: TRBV20-1; D gene: TRBD1; J gene: TRBJ2-7; CDR3 DNA: TGCAGTGCTGCCAGGGGGGAGCAGTACTTC; CDR3 protein: CSAARGEQYF
CDR3 length: 14; clone size: NA; V gene: TRBV11-2; D gene: NA; J gene: TRBJ2-3; CDR3 DNA: TGTGCCAGCCAATTGGGGGCTAGCACAGATACGCAGTATTTT; CDR3 protein: CASQLGASTDTQYF
CDR3 length: 15; clone size: NA; V gene: TRBV7-9; D gene: NA; J gene: TRBJ1-3; CDR3 DNA: TGTGCCAGCAGCTCGAGGGCAGGGTGGGGAAACACCATATATTTT; CDR3 protein: CASSSRAGWGNTIYF
CDR3 length: 13; clone size: NA; V gene: TRBV6-5; D gene: TRBD1; J gene: TRBJ1-5; CDR3 DNA: TGTGCCAGCAGTGCGGACAGGTTACAGCCCCAGCATTTT; CDR3 protein: CASSADRLQPQHF
CDR3 length: 15; clone size: NA; V gene: TRBV28; D gene: NA; J gene: TRBJ1-5; CDR3 DNA: TGTGCCAGCACCCCCCTGGGGCGAGAGGGTCAGCCCCAGCATTTT; CDR3 protein: CASTPLGREGQPQHF
CDR3 length: 14; clone size: NA; V gene: TRBV5-6; D gene: TRBD1; J gene: TRBJ2-5; CDR3 DNA: TGTGCCAGCAGGAAGGGACAGGGCTCAGGGACCCAGTACTTC; CDR3 protein: CASRKGQGSGTQYF
CDR3 length: 14; clone size: NA; V gene: TRBV19; D gene: NA; J gene: TRBJ2-5; CDR3 DNA: TGTGCCAGTAGCCTTTCTGCGAGTAGGGAGACCCAGTACTTC; CDR3 protein: CASSLSASRETQYF
CDR3 length: 14; clone size: NA; V gene: TRBV19; D gene: NA; J gene: TRBJ1-1; CDR3 DNA: TGTGCCAGTCGAACCACCACAGGAAACACTGAAGCTTTCTTT; CDR3 protein: CASRTTTGNTEAFF
CDR3 length: 13; clone size: NA; V gene: TRBV30; D gene: NA; J gene: TRBJ1-1; CDR3 DNA: TGTGCCTGGAGTAAGGGGGGGGGCACTGAAGCTTTCTTT; CDR3 protein: CAWSKGGGTEAFF
CDR3 length: 13; clone size: NA; V gene: TRBV10-3; D gene: NA; J gene: TRBJ1-2; CDR3 DNA: TGTGCCATCAGTGCGCATACAGGGTGGGGCTACACCTTC; CDR3 protein: CAISAHTGWGYTF
CDR3 length: 20; clone size: NA; V gene: TRBV18; D gene: TRBD2; J gene: TRBJ2-3; CDR3 DNA: TGTGCCAGCTCACCACGTCGCGGAGGCGGGGGACCCCGGAGGTTGGATACGCAGTATTTT; CDR3 protein: CASSPRRGGGGPRRLDTQYF
CDR3 length: 14; clone size: NA; V gene: TRBV25-1; D gene: TRBD1; J gene: TRBJ2-7; CDR3 DNA: TGTGCCAGCCGATACGACAGGGGCCCTTACGAGCAGTACTTC; CDR3 protein: CASRYDRGPYEQYF
CDR3 length: 12; clone size: NA; V gene: TRBV5-6; D gene: NA; J gene: TRBJ1-2; CDR3 DNA: TGTGCCAGCAGCTTGACGTCGTATGGCTACACCTTC; CDR3 protein: CASSLTSYGYTF
CDR3 length: 15; clone size: once; V gene: TRBV7-9; D gene: NA; J gene: TRBJ2-2; CDR3 DNA: TGTGCCAGCAGCCTATCGATGAGGGGGGCCGGGGAGCTGTTTTTT; CDR3 protein: CASSLSMRGAGELFF
CDR3 length: 15; clone size: NA; V gene: TRBV9; D gene: NA; J gene: TRBJ1-2; CDR3 DNA: TGTGCCAGCAGCGTAGAAGCAGGGTTCGGCTATGGCTACACCTTC; CDR3 protein: CASSVEAGFGYGYTF
CDR3 length: 17; clone size: NA; V gene: TRBV19; D gene: TRBD1; J gene: TRBJ1-5; CDR3 DNA: TGTGCCAGTAGTCCCTCCGGGACAGGGTTGAGAAATCAGCCCCAGCATTTT; CDR3 protein: CASSPSGTGLRNQPQHF
CDR3 length: 14; clone size: NA; V gene: TRBV29-1; D gene: NA; J gene: TRBJ2-3; CDR3 DNA: TGCAGCGTTCTTTCGCAGCTTAACACAGATACGCAGTATTTT; CDR3 protein: CSVLSQLNTDTQYF
CDR3 length: 17; clone size: NA; V gene: TRBV5-1; D gene: TRBD1; J gene: TRBJ2-7; CDR3 DNA: TGCGCCAGCAGCTTGGCCACTGGGGACAGGGGTTCCTACGAGCAGTACTTC; CDR3 protein: CASSLATGDRGSYEQYF
CDR3 length: 9; clone size: NA; V gene: TRBV20-1; D gene: NA; J gene: TRBJ2-5; CDR3 DNA: TGCAGTGTACGAGAGACCCAGTACTTC; CDR3 protein: CSVRETQYF
CDR3 length: 14; clone size: NA; V gene: TRBV6-6; D gene: TRBD2; J gene: TRBJ2-7; CDR3 DNA: TGTGCCAGCAGGGGGACTAGTCAAAGGAGGGAGCAGTACTTC; CDR3 protein: CASRGTSQRREQYF
CDR3 length: 15; clone size: NA; V gene: TRBV6-4; D gene: TRBD2; J gene: TRBJ2-1; CDR3 DNA: TGTGCCAGCAGTGACGGGAGCGGGGGGGCCACTGAGCAGTTCTTC; CDR3 protein: CASSDGSGGATEQFF
CDR3 length: 14; clone size: NA; V gene: TRBV7-6; D gene: NA; J gene: TRBJ1-2; CDR3 DNA: TGTGCCAGCAGCTTAATGGGGGCAGACTATGGCTACACCTTC; CDR3 protein: CASSLMGADYGYTF